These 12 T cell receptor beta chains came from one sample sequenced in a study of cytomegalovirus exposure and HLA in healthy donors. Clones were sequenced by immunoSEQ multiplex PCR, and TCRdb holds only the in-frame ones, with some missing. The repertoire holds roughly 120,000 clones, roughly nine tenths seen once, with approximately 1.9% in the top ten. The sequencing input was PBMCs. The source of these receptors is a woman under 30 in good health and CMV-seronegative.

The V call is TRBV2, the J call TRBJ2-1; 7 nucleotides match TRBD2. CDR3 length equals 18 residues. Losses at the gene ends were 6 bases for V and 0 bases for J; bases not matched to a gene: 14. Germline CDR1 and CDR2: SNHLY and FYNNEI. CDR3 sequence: CASSGSRGIAGSYNEQFF. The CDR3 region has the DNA TGTGCCAGCAGCGGGTCTAGAGGAATAGCGGGCTCCTACAATGAGCAGTTCTTC.

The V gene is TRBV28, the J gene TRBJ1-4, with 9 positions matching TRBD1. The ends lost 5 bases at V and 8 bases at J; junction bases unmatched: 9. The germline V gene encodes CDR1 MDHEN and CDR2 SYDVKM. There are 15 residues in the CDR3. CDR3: CASSTPGQGGEKLFF. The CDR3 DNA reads TGTGCCAGCAGTACCCCGGGACAGGGTGGAGAAAAACTGTTTTTT.

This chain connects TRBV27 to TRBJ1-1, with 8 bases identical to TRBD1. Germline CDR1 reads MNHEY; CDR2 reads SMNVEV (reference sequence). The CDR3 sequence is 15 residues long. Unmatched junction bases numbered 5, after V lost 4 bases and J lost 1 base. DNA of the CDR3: TGTGCCAGCAGTTCAATCCAGGGGGCGAACACTGAAGCTTTCTTT. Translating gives CASSSIQGANTEAFF.

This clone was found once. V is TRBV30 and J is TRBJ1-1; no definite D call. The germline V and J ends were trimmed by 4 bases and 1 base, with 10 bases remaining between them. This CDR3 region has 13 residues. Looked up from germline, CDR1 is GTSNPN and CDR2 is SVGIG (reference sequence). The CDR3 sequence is CAWIVGQNTEAFF. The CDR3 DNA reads TGTGCCTGGATAGTTGGGCAGAACACTGAAGCTTTCTTT.

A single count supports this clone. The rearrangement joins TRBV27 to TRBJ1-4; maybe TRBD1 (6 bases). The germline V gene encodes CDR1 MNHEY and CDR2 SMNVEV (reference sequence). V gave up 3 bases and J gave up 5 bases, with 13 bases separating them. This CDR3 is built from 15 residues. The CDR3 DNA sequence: TGTGCCAGCAGTTTTCACACAGGGCCAAATGAAAAACTGTTTTTT. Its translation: CASSFHTGPNEKLFF.

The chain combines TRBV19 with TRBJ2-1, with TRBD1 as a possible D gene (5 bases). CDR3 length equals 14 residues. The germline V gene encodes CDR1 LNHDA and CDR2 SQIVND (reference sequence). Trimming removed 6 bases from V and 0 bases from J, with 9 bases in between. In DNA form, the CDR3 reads TGTGCCAGTAGCAAGGGGCTCTCCTACAATGAGCAGTTCTTC. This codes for CASSKGLSYNEQFF.

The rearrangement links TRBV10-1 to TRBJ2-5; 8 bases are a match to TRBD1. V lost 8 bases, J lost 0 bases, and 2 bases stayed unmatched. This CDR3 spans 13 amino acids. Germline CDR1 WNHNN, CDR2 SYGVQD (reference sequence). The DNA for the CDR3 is TGCGCCAGCCGACAGGGGTACCAAGAGACCCAGTACTTC. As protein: CASRQGYQETQYF.

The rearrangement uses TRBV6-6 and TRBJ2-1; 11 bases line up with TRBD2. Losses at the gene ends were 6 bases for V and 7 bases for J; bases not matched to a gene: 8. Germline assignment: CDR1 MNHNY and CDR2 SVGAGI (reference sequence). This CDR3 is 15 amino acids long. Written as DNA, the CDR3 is TGTGCCAGCAGAGTGAGACTAGCGGGACTGAATGAGCAGTTCTTC. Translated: CASRVRLAGLNEQFF.

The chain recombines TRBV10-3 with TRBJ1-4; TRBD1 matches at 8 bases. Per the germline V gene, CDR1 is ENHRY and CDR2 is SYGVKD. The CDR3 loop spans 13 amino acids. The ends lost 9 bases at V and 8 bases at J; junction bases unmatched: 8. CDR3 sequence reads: CAMATGAGEKLFF. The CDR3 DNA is TGTGCCATGGCGACAGGGGCAGGCGAAAAACTGTTTTTT.

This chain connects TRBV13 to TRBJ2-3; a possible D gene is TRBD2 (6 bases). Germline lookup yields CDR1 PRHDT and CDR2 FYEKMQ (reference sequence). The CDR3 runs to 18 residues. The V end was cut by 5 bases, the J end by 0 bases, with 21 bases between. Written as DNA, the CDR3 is TGTGCCAGCAGCCAGGGAGGTTTCGGGGCAACTAGCACAGATACGCAGTATTTT. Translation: CASSQGGFGATSTDTQYF.

The CDR3 loop reads CASSKDSVEAFF. CDR3 coding DNA: TGTGCCAGCAGCAAGGACAGCGTTGAAGCTTTCTTT. V usage is TRBV6-5 and J usage is TRBJ1-1, with a tentative D call TRBD1 (6 bases). Looked up from germline, CDR1 is MNHEY and CDR2 is SVGAGI. Trimming shortened V by 6 bases and J by 7 bases, and 12 bases separated the two germline ends. The CDR3 sequence is 12 residues long.

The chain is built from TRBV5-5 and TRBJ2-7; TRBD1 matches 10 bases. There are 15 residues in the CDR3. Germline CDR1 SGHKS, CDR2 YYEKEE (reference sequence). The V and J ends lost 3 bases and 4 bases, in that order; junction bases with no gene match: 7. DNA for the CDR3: TGTGCCAGCAGCTCTCCGGGACAGGGGTCATACGAGCAGTACTTC. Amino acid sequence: CASSSPGQGSYEQYF.